This T cell receptor (beta chain) comes out of a study of shared clonotypes between healthy human individuals. Study context: Three plates were used per donor for CD4 naive, three for CD4 memory, two for CD8 naive and one for CD8 memory.

At the deep level, the assay was run. Clones were sequenced by immunoSEQ multiplex PCR, and TCRdb holds only the in-frame ones, with some missing. In the table there are about 2.3 million clones, 80% to 95% of which are singletons. The split of CD4+ cells yielded CD45RA+ naive and CD45RA-negative memory subsets. This CDR3 spans 11 amino acids. CDR1 and CDR2 from the germline V gene are MNHNS and SASEGT. V was shortened by 10 bases and J by 3 bases, with 10 bases between the two germline ends. The V and J genes are TRBV6-1 and TRBJ2-7; D gene uncertain. The receptor was derived from a man aged 18 to 35 in good health. Some clones in this sample may be carry-over from other donors' samples. The material sequenced was naive CD4+ T cells from PBMCs. Subset described: CD45RA+ positively selected. The CDR3 region has the DNA TGTGCCACTGGACGAGTCTACGAGCAGTACTTC. Residues: CATGRVYEQYF.